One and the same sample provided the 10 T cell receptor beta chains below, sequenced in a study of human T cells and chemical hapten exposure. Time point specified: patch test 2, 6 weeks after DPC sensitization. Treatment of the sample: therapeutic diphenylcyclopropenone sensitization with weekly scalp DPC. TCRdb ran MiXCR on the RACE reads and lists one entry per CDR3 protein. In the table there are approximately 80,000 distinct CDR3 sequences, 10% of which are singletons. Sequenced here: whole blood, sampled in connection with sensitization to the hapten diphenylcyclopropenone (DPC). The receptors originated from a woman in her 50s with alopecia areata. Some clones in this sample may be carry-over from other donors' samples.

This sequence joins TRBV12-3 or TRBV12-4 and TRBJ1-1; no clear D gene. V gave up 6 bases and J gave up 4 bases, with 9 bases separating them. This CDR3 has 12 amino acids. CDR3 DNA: TGTGCCAGCAGGCAGATGGGCACTGAAGCTTTCTTT. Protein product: CASRQMGTEAFF.

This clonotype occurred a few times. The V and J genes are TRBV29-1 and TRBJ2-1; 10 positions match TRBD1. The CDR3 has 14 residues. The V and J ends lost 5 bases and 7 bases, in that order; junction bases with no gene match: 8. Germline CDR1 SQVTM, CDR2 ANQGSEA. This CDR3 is CSVFRQGAKNEQFF. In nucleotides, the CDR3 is TGCAGCGTTTTCCGACAGGGGGCTAAAAATGAGCAGTTCTTC.

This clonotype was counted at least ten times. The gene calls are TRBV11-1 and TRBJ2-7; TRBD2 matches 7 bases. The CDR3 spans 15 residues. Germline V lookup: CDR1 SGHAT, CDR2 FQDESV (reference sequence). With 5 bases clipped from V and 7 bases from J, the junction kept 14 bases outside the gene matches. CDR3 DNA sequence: TGTGCCAGCAGCCTGGCTAGCGGCCTATCGGGAGAGCAGTACTTC. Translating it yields CASSLASGLSGEQYF.

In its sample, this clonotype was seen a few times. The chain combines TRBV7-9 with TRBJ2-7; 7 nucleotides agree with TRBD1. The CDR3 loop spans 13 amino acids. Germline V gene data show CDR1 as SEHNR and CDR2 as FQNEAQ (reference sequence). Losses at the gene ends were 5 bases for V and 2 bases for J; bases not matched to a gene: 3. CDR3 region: CASSRQGTYEQYF. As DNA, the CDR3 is TGTGCCAGCAGCCGACAGGGAACCTACGAGCAGTACTTC.

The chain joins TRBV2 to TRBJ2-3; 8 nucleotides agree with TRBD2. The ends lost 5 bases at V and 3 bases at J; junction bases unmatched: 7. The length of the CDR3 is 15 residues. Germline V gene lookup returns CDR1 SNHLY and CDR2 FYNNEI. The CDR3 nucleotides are TGTGCCAGCAGTTTCCCAGCGGGAGAAACAGATACGCAGTATTTT. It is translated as CASSFPAGETDTQYF.

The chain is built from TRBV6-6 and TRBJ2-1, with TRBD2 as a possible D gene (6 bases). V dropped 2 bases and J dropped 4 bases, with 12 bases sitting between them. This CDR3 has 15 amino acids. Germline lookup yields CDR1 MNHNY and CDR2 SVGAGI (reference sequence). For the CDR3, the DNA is TGTGCCAGCAGTTACGAGGGAGGAGGGTACAATGAGCAGTTCTTC. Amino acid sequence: CASSYEGGGYNEQFF.

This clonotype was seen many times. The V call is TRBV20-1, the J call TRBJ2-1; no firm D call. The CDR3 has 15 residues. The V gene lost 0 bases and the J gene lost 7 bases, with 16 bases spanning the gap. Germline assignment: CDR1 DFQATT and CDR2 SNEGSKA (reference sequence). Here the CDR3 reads CSARDPAEILNEQFF. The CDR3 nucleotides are TGCAGTGCTAGAGATCCGGCAGAGATCCTTAATGAGCAGTTCTTC.

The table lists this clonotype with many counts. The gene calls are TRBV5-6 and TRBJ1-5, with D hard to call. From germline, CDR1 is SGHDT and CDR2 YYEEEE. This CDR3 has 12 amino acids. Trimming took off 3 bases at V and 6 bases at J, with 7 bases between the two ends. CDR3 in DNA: TGTGCCAGCAGCTCCCGGCGTCAGCCCCAGCATTTT. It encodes CASSSRRQPQHF.

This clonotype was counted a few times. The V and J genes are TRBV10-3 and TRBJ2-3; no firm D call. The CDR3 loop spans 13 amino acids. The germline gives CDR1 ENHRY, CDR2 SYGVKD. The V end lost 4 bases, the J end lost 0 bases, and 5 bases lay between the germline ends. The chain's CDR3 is CAISGESTDTQYF. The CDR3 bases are TGTGCCATCAGTGGGGAAAGCACAGATACGCAGTATTTT.

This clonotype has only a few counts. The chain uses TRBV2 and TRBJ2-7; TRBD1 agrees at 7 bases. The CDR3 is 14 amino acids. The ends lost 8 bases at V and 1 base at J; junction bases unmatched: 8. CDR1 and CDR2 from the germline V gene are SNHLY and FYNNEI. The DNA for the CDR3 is TGTGCCAGCTCGTTGGACAGGCGTTCCTACGAGCAGTACTTC. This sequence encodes CASSLDRRSYEQYF. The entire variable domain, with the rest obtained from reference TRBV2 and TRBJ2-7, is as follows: EPEVTQTPSHQVTQMGQEVILRCVPISNHLYFYWYRQILGQKVEFLVSFYNNEISEKSEIFDDQFSVERPDGSNFTLKIRSTKLEDSAMYFCASSLDRRSYEQYFGPGTRLTVT.